What follows describes a single TCR beta chain. Its target is not known. Germline CDR1 and CDR2: MNHNS and SASEGT. The CDR3 has 15 amino acids. The data stem from a study of T cells expressing NK-cell markers. Overall study: The study sequenced eight donors, seven HCMV-seropositive and one seronegative. Findings of the study overall: In five or six donors, dominant CD3+CD56+NKG2C+ clonotypes ranked among the top 10 CD8+ clonotypes.

Production of TCR beta cDNA relied on 5'RACE template switching with UMIs. TCRdb reworked the 5' RACE reads into one entry per CDR3 protein, no DNA. Its listing shows 130,000 to 150,000 distinct CDR3 sequences. This TCR was sampled from a man aged 18 to 30 in good health. Input material: blood T cells: a sorted CD56 or NKG2C T cell subset, CD4+ or CD8+ T cells, or bulk PBMC T cells (not recorded which). V and J are TRBV6-1 and TRBJ1-1; TCRdb indicates TRBD1, and absent DNA this call remains unverified. The chain's CDR3 is CASSRPGRMNTEAFF.